The T cell receptor beta chain under discussion was sequenced for a study of blood T cell repertoires in COVID-19. Study context: T cells, B-cell-depleted T cells, or PBMCs supplied cDNA or gDNA.

Sequencing was performed with immunoSEQ multiplex PCR; in TCRdb, only in-frame clones are kept and a portion is missing. The data contain roughly 300,000 clones, 80% to 95% of them singletons. The sequenced sample was peripheral blood. The TCR comes from a woman aged 30 to 39 with COVID-19, enrolled during active disease.

CDR3: CASSQRGQGAEAFF. As DNA, the CDR3 is TGTGCCAGCAGTCAAAGAGGACAGGGCGCTGAAGCTTTCTTT. The genes are TRBV6-5 and TRBJ1-1, with 8 bases matching TRBD1. This CDR3 comprises 14 residues. In germline, CDR1 is MNHEY, CDR2 SVGAGI. V gave up 5 bases and J gave up 6 bases; unmatched junction bases: 8.